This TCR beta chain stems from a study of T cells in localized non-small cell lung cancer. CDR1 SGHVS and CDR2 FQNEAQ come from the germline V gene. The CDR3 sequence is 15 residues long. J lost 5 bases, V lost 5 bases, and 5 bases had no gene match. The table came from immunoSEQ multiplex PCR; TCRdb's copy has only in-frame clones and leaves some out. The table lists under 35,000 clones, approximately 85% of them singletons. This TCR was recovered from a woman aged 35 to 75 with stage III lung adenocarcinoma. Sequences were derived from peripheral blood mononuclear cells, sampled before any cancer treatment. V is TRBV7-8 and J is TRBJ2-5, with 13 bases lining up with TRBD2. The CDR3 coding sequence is TGTGCCAGCAGCCAGACTAGCGGGGGGTCGGAGACCCAGTACTTC. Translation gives CASSQTSGGSETQYF.